The rows below give T cell receptor beta chains drawn from one sample of a study of technical replicates of blood from a few donors. Method: immunoSEQ multiplex PCR; TCRdb's copy keeps in-frame clones and lacks some. This table holds 80,000 or so clones, 75% to 90% found once. The specimen was PBMCs. These TCRs come from a human donor in good health. Some clones in this sample may be carry-over from other donors' samples. The CDR3 runs from the conserved cysteine through the conserved F or W. The D gene is left open where the match is weak. Some rows have no size entry. The others give once, few or many, or a class for an expanded clone.

- | TRBJ1-4 | TRBD1 | TRBV7-9 | CASQRADRGEGEKLFF | TGTGCCAGCCAAAGGGCGGACAGGGGGGAAGGGGAAAAACTGTTTTTT
- | TRBJ2-1 | TRBD1 | TRBV27 | CASSPTGAQRDEQFF | TGTGCCAGCAGTCCCACAGGGGCCCAGAGGGATGAGCAGTTCTTC
few | TRBJ1-1 | - | TRBV7-8 | CASSSDRNTEAFF | TGTGCCAGCAGCTCGGACAGGAACACTGAAGCTTTCTTT
- | TRBJ2-1 | TRBD2 | TRBV19 | CASSPRTTSLGRNEQFF | TGTGCCAGTAGTCCCCGGACGACTAGCCTAGGGCGAAATGAGCAGTTCTTC
- | TRBJ1-2 | - | TRBV2 | CASSGYRTVLGGYTF | TGTGCCAGCAGTGGTTACCGGACAGTCCTCGGGGGCTACACCTTC
- | TRBJ2-5 | - | TRBV5-1 | CASSWAQETQYF | TGCGCCAGCAGCTGGGCCCAAGAGACCCAGTACTTC
- | TRBJ1-3 | - | TRBV18 | CASSPGDSRRDTIYF | TGTGCCAGCTCACCAGGCGACAGCCGGAGGGACACCATATATTTT
- | TRBJ2-7 | TRBD1 | TRBV10-1 | CASRDRAYEQYF | TGCGCCAGCCGGGACAGGGCATACGAGCAGTACTTC
- | TRBJ2-1 | - | TRBV5-1 | CASSLEGGGYNEQFF | TGCGCCAGCAGCTTGGAAGGGGGGGGCTACAATGAGCAGTTCTTC
- | TRBJ1-1 | - | TRBV7-9 | CASSLVFTEMNTEAFF | TGTGCCAGCAGCTTGGTTTTTACAGAAATGAACACTGAAGCTTTCTTT
once | TRBJ2-1 | TRBD2 | TRBV4-1 | CASSPSGSGEYNEQFF | TGCGCCAGCAGCCCTTCGGGTAGCGGGGAGTACAATGAGCAGTTCTTC
- | TRBJ2-7 | TRBD1 | TRBV30 | CAWTGGYEQYF | TGTGCCTGGACAGGGGGTTACGAGCAGTACTTC
- | TRBJ1-1 | - | TRBV29-1 | CSVRNTEAFF | TGCAGCGTCAGGAACACTGAAGCTTTCTTT
- | TRBJ2-3 | - | TRBV21-1 | CASSRNRQGSSTDTQYF | TGTGCCAGCAGCAGAAACAGACAGGGCTCTAGCACAGATACGCAGTATTTT
- | TRBJ2-1 | TRBD2 | TRBV4-3 | CASSQDVLAGGNEQFF | TGCGCCAGCAGCCAAGATGTATTAGCGGGAGGGAATGAGCAGTTCTTC
few | TRBJ1-4 | TRBD1 | TRBV27 | CASSTRQGRGGEKLFF | TGTGCCAGCAGTACCCGACAGGGGCGGGGAGGGGAAAAACTGTTTTTT
- | TRBJ2-5 | - | TRBV4-3 | CASSQDWRLANLGEETQYF | TGCGCCAGCAGCCAAGATTGGCGGCTAGCTAATTTGGGTGAAGAGACCCAGTACTTC
- | TRBJ1-3 | - | TRBV7-6 | CASSSRPGSGNTIYF | TGTGCCAGCAGTTCTAGACCGGGCTCTGGAAACACCATATATTTT
- | TRBJ2-3 | TRBD2 | TRBV7-2 | CASSSQGTSGGGRTDTQYF | TGTGCCAGCAGCTCCCAGGGGACTAGCGGGGGGGGGAGAACAGATACGCAGTATTTT
- | TRBJ2-1 | TRBD2 | TRBV5-4 | CASSFERGVTYNEQFF | TGTGCCAGCAGCTTCGAGCGGGGGGTGACCTACAATGAGCAGTTCTTC
- | TRBJ2-7 | TRBD1 | TRBV7-9 | CASSWGQGQEQYF | TGTGCCAGCAGCTGGGGACAGGGCCAAGAGCAGTACTTC
- | TRBJ1-1 | - | TRBV19 | CASSTRNTEAFF | TGTGCCAGTAGTACTCGGAACACTGAAGCTTTCTTT
- | TRBJ2-1 | - | TRBV20-1 | CSAGPYNEQFF | TGCAGTGCGGGGCCCTACAATGAGCAGTTCTTC
- | TRBJ1-5 | - | TRBV15 | CATSAQNQPQHF | TGTGCCACCAGCGCCCAGAATCAGCCCCAGCATTTT
- | TRBJ2-7 | - | TRBV12-2 | CASRLVFWGGPHEQYF | TGTGCAAGTCGCTTAGTCTTTTGGGGGGGGCCCCACGAGCAGTACTTC
- | TRBJ2-2 | TRBD2 | TRBV11-2 | CASSQGTRWNTGELFF | TGTGCCAGCAGCCAAGGGACTAGATGGAACACCGGGGAGCTGTTTTTT
- | TRBJ2-7 | - | TRBV7-9 | CASSFTESSYEQYF | TGTGCCAGCAGCTTCACGGAGAGCTCCTACGAGCAGTACTTC
- | TRBJ2-1 | TRBD2 | TRBV6-6 | CASSPLAGGQTHEQFF | TGTGCCAGCAGTCCCCTAGCGGGAGGCCAGACCCATGAGCAGTTCTTC
- | TRBJ1-1 | - | TRBV5-4 | CASSLGAGANTEAFF | TGTGCCAGCAGCTTGGGTGCAGGGGCGAACACTGAAGCTTTCTTT
- | TRBJ1-1 | - | TRBV19 | CASSINQGNEAFF | TGTGCCAGTAGTATCAACCAGGGGAATGAAGCTTTCTTT
few | TRBJ2-5 | - | TRBV5-1 | CASSLVQWETQYF | TGCGCCAGCAGCTTGGTGCAGTGGGAGACCCAGTACTTC
- | TRBJ2-3 | TRBD2 | TRBV7-9 | CASSLLAASTDTQYF | TGTGCCAGCAGCTTACTAGCGGCTAGCACAGATACGCAGTATTTT
- | TRBJ1-1 | - | TRBV19 | CASSIGRQEFNTEAFF | TGTGCCAGTAGTATAGGCCGACAGGAATTTAACACTGAAGCTTTCTTT
- | TRBJ1-1 | - | TRBV2 | CASRADRTDTEAFF | TGTGCCAGCAGAGCCGACAGGACCGACACTGAAGCTTTCTTT
- | TRBJ2-5 | TRBD2 | TRBV19 | CASRTSGGGETQYF | TGTGCCAGTAGGACTAGCGGAGGAGGGGAGACCCAGTACTTC
few | TRBJ2-5 | TRBD1 | TRBV18 | CASSPRQGETQYF | TGTGCCAGCTCACCACGACAGGGAGAGACCCAGTACTTC
few | TRBJ2-1 | - | TRBV19 | CASSIVRVSYNEQFF | TGTGCCAGTAGTATAGTCAGGGTCTCCTACAATGAGCAGTTCTTC
- | TRBJ2-3 | - | TRBV5-4 | CASSLGAGVTDTQYF | TGTGCCAGCAGCTTGGGGGCCGGGGTCACAGATACGCAGTATTTT
- | TRBJ2-5 | TRBD1 | TRBV7-3 | CASSARTGTQETQYF | TGTGCCAGCAGCGCGCGGACAGGGACACAAGAGACCCAGTACTTC
- | TRBJ2-7 | TRBD1 | TRBV6-5 | CASSYTGTEYEQYF | TGTGCCAGCAGTTACACCGGGACAGAGTACGAGCAGTACTTC
- | TRBJ1-1 | - | TRBV5-6 | CASRGVGARGIGEAFF | TGTGCCAGCAGGGGGGTGGGCGCCAGGGGTATAGGTGAAGCTTTCTTT
- | TRBJ2-7 | TRBD1 | TRBV2 | CAIGQGKGEQYF | TGTGCCATAGGACAGGGGAAAGGCGAGCAGTACTTC
- | TRBJ1-6 | TRBD1 | TRBV5-4 | CASSPGQGNSPLHF | TGTGCCAGCAGCCCGGGACAGGGCAATTCACCCCTCCACTTT
- | TRBJ2-1 | TRBD2 | TRBV30 | CAWRGAGGYNEQFF | TGTGCCTGGAGAGGAGCGGGAGGGTACAATGAGCAGTTCTTC
- | TRBJ2-1 | - | TRBV10-3 | CAISVSRTAYNEQFF | TGTGCCATCAGTGTGTCGAGGACAGCCTACAATGAGCAGTTCTTC
once | TRBJ2-3 | TRBD2 | TRBV30 | CAWSEWQAGAGTQYF | TGTGCCTGGAGTGAATGGCAAGCGGGAGCGGGTACGCAGTATTTT
- | TRBJ2-3 | TRBD2 | TRBV13 | CASSPGTSGSTDTQYF | TGTGCCAGCAGCCCCGGGACTAGCGGTAGCACAGATACGCAGTATTTT
- | TRBJ2-5 | TRBD1 | TRBV5-4 | CASSYGGFQGALGETQYF | TGTGCCAGCAGCTACGGAGGGTTTCAGGGGGCCTTAGGAGAGACCCAGTACTTC
- | TRBJ2-3 | TRBD2 | TRBV4-1 | CASSQDSASGISDTQYF | TGCGCCAGCAGCCAAGATTCGGCTAGCGGGATTTCGGATACGCAGTATTTT
- | TRBJ2-1 | TRBD2 | TRBV18 | CASDSGSGNEQFF | TGTGCCAGCGATAGCGGGAGCGGGAATGAGCAGTTCTTC
- | TRBJ2-5 | TRBD1 | TRBV5-4 | CASSSDRGLQETQYF | TGTGCCAGCAGTTCGGACAGGGGGCTCCAAGAGACCCAGTACTTC
few | TRBJ1-4 | - | TRBV7-9 | CASSPNRGGATNEKLFF | TGTGCCAGCAGCCCCAATCGGGGGGGCGCAACTAATGAAAAACTGTTTTTT
- | TRBJ1-3 | TRBD1 | TRBV6-1 | CASSEARQGTNTIYF | TGTGCCAGCAGTGAAGCGCGACAGGGTACGAACACCATATATTTT